Listed below are T cell receptor beta chains from one sample, sequenced in a study of shared clonotypes between healthy human individuals. Repertoires were generated with immunoSEQ multiplex PCR, while TCRdb's copy carries only in-frame clones and drops some. The table has more than 900,000 clones, about 84% seen once. Sample: memory CD4+ T cells from PBMCs. All receptors derive from a man aged 18 to 29 in good health. Some clones in this sample may be carry-over from other donors' samples. Each CDR3 is given with its conserved first and last residue.

j_call,v_call,cdr3_aa
TRBJ1-3,TRBV7-9,CASSTDRGRRNTIYF
TRBJ2-1,TRBV29-1,CSVLGGGSGSFNEQFF
TRBJ2-1,TRBV2,CASSASGRGTNEQFF
TRBJ2-5,TRBV27,CASRWGPLETQYF
TRBJ2-1,TRBV7-2,CASSRDSPAYNEQFF
TRBJ1-1,TRBV7-2,CASSPGAENTEAFF
TRBJ2-7,TRBV5-1,CASSLVTGGIYEQYF
TRBJ2-3,TRBV29-1,CSVADRGFSDTQYF
TRBJ2-3,TRBV27,CASRPNLSTDTQYF
TRBJ2-2,TRBV5-1,CASSLNPTGNTGELFF
TRBJ2-3,TRBV2,CASGGTSGRLKDTQYF
TRBJ1-5,TRBV28,CASSFARGAGNQPQHF
TRBJ2-1,TRBV5-4,CASSLSSGGGVAGPEQFF
TRBJ2-1,TRBV7-3,CASTRTSGSNEQFF
TRBJ2-3,TRBV6-1,CASRTRTGSTDTQYF
TRBJ2-1,TRBV5-4,CASSVAGTRSLNEQFF
TRBJ1-1,TRBV14,CASSQDFQGWTEAFF
TRBJ2-1,TRBV7-3,CASSLGSSLIYEQFF
TRBJ2-3,TRBV15,CATSRVEGTDTQYF
TRBJ2-3,TRBV28,CASSLGGEGTDTQYF
TRBJ2-7,TRBV27,CASRKTQAGDEQYF
TRBJ2-5,TRBV28,CASSLLRETQYF
TRBJ1-1,TRBV10-3,CAISDPGVRRTEAFF
TRBJ2-7,TRBV28,CASSQGGGRTGEQYF
TRBJ1-3,TRBV5-1,CASSSTGNSGNTIYF
TRBJ1-1,TRBV18,CASSQIFPEAFF
TRBJ1-2,TRBV29-1,CSVEGGYGYTF
TRBJ2-1,TRBV29-1,CSVEKGVLSYNEQFF
TRBJ1-1,TRBV28,CASTLGWEGTEAFF
TRBJ2-3,TRBV9,CASSVKLAGPWFLGTDTQYF
TRBJ1-1,TRBV6-5,CASSHGHYEAFF
TRBJ1-1,TRBV14,CASSRTVGNTEAFF
TRBJ2-3,TRBV9,CASSVLAGSTDTQYF
TRBJ2-7,TRBV11-2,CASSLVAGGSGEQYF
TRBJ2-1,TRBV5-1,CASSHGLAAYNEQFF
TRBJ2-7,TRBV4-1,CASSQPPPGTCPKEQYF
TRBJ2-7,TRBV2,CASSPGLFYEQYF
TRBJ2-2,TRBV29-1,CSGSGTWTGELFF
TRBJ2-1,TRBV18,CASSAQQGYNEQFF
TRBJ1-5,TRBV15,CATSGGGNQPQHF
TRBJ2-3,TRBV6-1,CASSAWTSGSGDTQYF
TRBJ2-7,TRBV18,CASSPMYPPGEQYF
TRBJ1-2,TRBV6-5,CASSEVGDYGYTF
TRBJ2-1,TRBV4-1,CASSQRSGTYNEQFF
TRBJ2-1,TRBV5-1,CASSRATGQYNEQFF
TRBJ1-2,TRBV11-2,CASSLGPGQGNYGYTF